This T cell receptor (beta chain) was sequenced during a study of cytomegalovirus exposure and HLA in healthy donors (dated by TCRdb to about 2017). Context from the whole study: In an earlier analysis of around 540 of the donors, around 290 Gb of sequence data and 117 million unique TCR beta sequences from about 179 million T cells were reported. Around 300 gigabases of sequencing data and 78 million or so unique TCR sequences were included in an early release covering about 600 HLA-typed donors. Of the 350 to 400 genotyped donors, 81% fell in the genetic ancestry cluster associated with self-reported Caucasian donors. The aim of the study was to test whether cataloging public T cell receptors could identify signatures of past pathogen exposure. The study used immunosequencing to profile the T cell repertoires of around 600 subjects and linked those repertoires to cytomegalovirus serostatus. Along with the approximately 700-subject first cohort, a separate validation cohort of over 90 different subjects was used. The study combined high-throughput TCR immunosequencing, statistical association of individual TCRs with disease status, and machine learning to predict cytomegalovirus infection status. To study patterns of TCR occurrence, a later analysis re-analyzed previously published TCR beta repertoires from 700 or so donors and added high-resolution HLA genotyping. Rather than drawing on any new phenotypic data, the later analysis identified candidate immune exposures from TCR beta sequences and the way those sequences occurred across donors. To decide whether each TCR beta V gene segment behaved as functional or pseudogenic, an earlier analysis of some 540 of the donors relied on high-throughput TCR beta sequencing. Donor age, sex, ethnicity and CMV serostatus were collected together with the repertoire data. In a later genetic analysis, genome-wide SNP genotypes for about 65% of the roughly 700 donors were used, and that subset was treated as a discovery cohort. Every repertoire in the discovery cohort had been generated on one and the same sequencing platform. Class I and class II HLA loci were covered by the typing at four-digit resolution. Typing coverage differed by locus: A, B, C, DRB1 and DQB1 were typed in about 629-640 donors, DQA1 in about 510, DPA1 in nearly 610, and DPB1 in 450 to 490. Roughly five DR-DQ haplotypes were handled as single units for association and clustering because linkage in the cohort was strong. Across 300 to 400 genotyped donors of the cohort, an average of approximately 240,000 unique TCR beta nucleotide sequences per donor were sequenced, and around 19% of those sequences were non-productive.

The cohort consisted of more than 650 healthy bone marrow donors. All cohort members were sampled while nominally healthy, although unrecorded immune exposures were likely present. The donor was CMV seronegative and belonged to the group of under 400 seronegative cohort members. A peripheral blood sample was collected from each donor, and TCR beta sequencing was performed on peripheral blood mononuclear cells. Genomic DNA extraction from the blood cell samples was performed with the Qiagen DNeasy Blood Extraction Kit. About this clone: The clone's antigen remains unknown. No base quality values were provided; no much bigger clone lies one nucleotide off.

Overall results and qualifications from the work: The authors suggested that the approach could potentially be generalized to other disease states and immunological phenotypes. Cytomegalovirus status was reported to be diagnosed by the classifier with high specificity and sensitivity in both the original and validation cohorts. Most CMV-associated TCR beta chains appeared to be HLA-restricted in a later analysis, and the HLA associations seemed to be driven largely by CMV exposure. An association between a missense DCLRE1C variant and V-gene and J-gene trimming of TCR beta chains was found in a later genetic analysis and replicated in an independent cohort. Most TCR sequences were observed very rarely across donors, whereas some public TCRs were present in many individuals. In a later analysis, TCR association rates were found to vary across HLA loci, with the most associated TCRs seen for DRB1 alleles and the fewest for HLA-C alleles. A total of 150 to 200 TCR beta chains were listed by the study as associated with cytomegalovirus. The earlier analysis of 450 to 700 of the donors excluded approximately 15 rarely observed V segments, including chromosome 9 orphons, because counts were too low. When HLA alleles, especially DR and DQ, strongly co-occurred, TCR associations were difficult to assign to individual alleles. A later analysis found that HLA-associated TCR beta chains were more clonally expanded and had lower generation probabilities than equally common non-associated chains. Broadly in line with IMGT annotations, most TCR beta V segments showed up in productive rearrangements about 90% or about 30% of the time in an earlier analysis of about 500 of the donors. In a later analysis, several top co-occurrence clusters were reported to appear linked to parvovirus B19, influenza, CMV and Epstein-Barr virus. Because the 87-base-pair reads could not distinguish some IMGT-functional V segments, including TRBV6-2 and TRBV6-3, those segments were excluded. HLA typing was unavailable for some donors at each locus, so association tests used only the typed subset. Presence/absence analyses assumed roughly uniform sequencing depth across donors, an assumption that may not hold. Compared with the 666-donor mean, donors in an Asian-associated ancestry cluster had fewer N-insertions in productive TCRs, according to a later genetic analysis. Linkage disequilibrium might explain the correlated functional status among segregating V segments, but an unknown experimental factor could not be ruled out. In this cohort, only TCR beta chains were sequenced, and detectable features were limited by the absence of alpha or paired-chain data. A few of the identified cytomegalovirus-associated TCR beta chains were confirmed in vitro to be specific for cytomegalovirus antigens. The sequencing pipeline was judged likely to have produced a cluster of highly shared sequence variants as a technical artifact. For the cohort, immune exposure information was limited to CMV serostatus. A further reported finding was that TCR beta sequences accurately predicted the HLA-A and HLA-B alleles for most subjects in the first cohort. At a false discovery rate of 0.05, a later analysis linked around 17,000 TCR beta sequences to specific HLA alleles.

The protocol used for the library was the immunoSEQ multiplex PCR assay. A mixture of 60 forward primers for TCR Vbeta segments and 13 reverse primers for TCR Jbeta segments was used in the multiplex PCR. The CDR3 region of rearranged TCR beta genes was amplified from genomic DNA by a multiplex PCR assay. On the Illumina HiSeq System, the amplified TCR beta libraries were sequenced as 87-base-pair reads. The study's own analysis went as follows. A later analysis counted approximately 74 million unique TCR beta chains across the 550 to 700 repertoires, and 9.5 million to 11 million of these chains were shared by at least two donors. To remove PCR and sequencing errors, raw reads were error-corrected and collapsed into unique sequences using a nearest-neighbor algorithm that merged closely related sequences. Alignment of CDR3 sequences to IMGT reference sequences was used to assign V, D and J gene segments. For a sequence to be retained, a match of at least six nucleotides to both a V gene segment and a J gene segment was required. Rearrangements were called productive when the CDR3 lacked stop codons and stayed in frame with V and J; all others were non-productive. CDR3 was defined by IMGT convention, running from the second conserved V-encoded cysteine to the conserved J-encoded phenylalanine. Sequences without an unambiguous match to a single V gene segment were excluded from the earlier analysis of about 600 of the donors. An earlier analysis of 500 to 600 of the donors classified V segments as functional when productive rearrangements were above 56.7% and as segregating when the standard deviation between donors was above 5%. To diagnose cytomegalovirus status from the catalog of TCR beta chain sequences, a statistical classification framework was built. V and J gene assignment, in a later analysis, came from comparing TCR nucleotide sequences with IMGT/GENE-DB human TR gene sequences. The TCRdist pipeline was used in a later analysis to assign CDR3 sequences and most-parsimonious VDJ recombination scenarios. In a later analysis, each TCR beta chain was defined by its CDR3 amino acid sequence together with its V-gene family, and reads without a unique V-gene family were excluded. A later analysis removed over 500 highly shared, low-generation-probability nucleotide sequences to deal with suspected cross-contamination and a sequencing artifact. In a later analysis, a clonal expansion index was calculated for each public chain from normalized within-repertoire ranks of inferred template counts. A later analysis computed generation probabilities with a VDJ recombination model fitted to out-of-frame rearrangements, and checked the results against IGoR. In a later analysis, hypergeometric tests were used to score TCR-TCR, TCR-HLA and TCR-CMV co-occurrence, with a repertoire-size bias correction applied to TCR pairs. In a later analysis, false discovery rates were estimated by permuting HLA or CMV assignments 20 times. In a later analysis, co-occurring TCRs were grouped with DBSCAN, and TCRdist sequence similarity was added when clustering was performed within HLA-allele-positive subsets. Co-occurrence clustering excluded repertoires with fewer than 30,000 or more than 120,000 public chains, plus five with anomalous nucleotide sharing. Not all clones reach the TCRdb copy of this immuneACCESS table, which keeps in-frame sequences only. Checked studies attribute under half of the gap to unresolved V genes and leave the rest unexplained. For V, J and clone size, that table is used; D and trimming come from the DNA. For this sample there are more than 95,000 clones; 64% appear just once. The ten most abundant clones make up roughly 3.2% of the sample.

The germline V gene specifies SGHNT as CDR1 and YENEEA as CDR2. V has 6 bases trimmed and J has 5 bases trimmed; junction bases matching no gene number 3. The CDR3 starts with the cysteine, ends with the phenylalanine, and has 14 residues. Only the CDR3 region is kept as DNA, spanning 42 bases read in frame from base 1. The chain uses TRBV11-3 and TRBJ2-1, with 11 bases aligning to TRBD2. The sample was PBMCs. This TCR came from a man in his 60s in good health and CMV-seronegative. The DNA sequence reads TGTGCCAGCAGGCTAGCGGGGGGCAACAATGAGCAGTTCTTC. This is translated as CASRLAGGNNEQFF.